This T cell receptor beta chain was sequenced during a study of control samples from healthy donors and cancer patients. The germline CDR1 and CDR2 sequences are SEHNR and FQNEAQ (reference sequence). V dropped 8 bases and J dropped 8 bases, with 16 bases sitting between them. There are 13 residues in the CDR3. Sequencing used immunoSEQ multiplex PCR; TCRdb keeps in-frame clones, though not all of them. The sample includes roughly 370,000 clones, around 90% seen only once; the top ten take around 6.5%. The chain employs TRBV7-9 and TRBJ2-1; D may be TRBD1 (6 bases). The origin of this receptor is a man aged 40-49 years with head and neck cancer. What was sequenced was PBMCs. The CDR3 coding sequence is TGTGCCAGCGTTCAGGGGAATACGGATGAGCAGTTCTTC. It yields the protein CASVQGNTDEQFF.